Below are 21 T cell receptor beta chains sequenced from a single sample in a study of T cell changes during pregnancy in multiple sclerosis. The repertoire was sequenced with immunoSEQ multiplex PCR; TCRdb's copy has only in-frame clones and lacks some. The data contain fewer than 85,000 clones, 92% of them seen just once; the ten biggest clones take up 1.5% to 2%. The sequencing used peripheral blood, collected in the first trimester of pregnancy. These receptors were taken from a female donor in good health, enrolled as a control in a pregnancy study.

The chain carries TRBV7-9 and TRBJ2-7, with 9 bases matching TRBD1. CDR1 and CDR2 from the germline V gene are SEHNR and FQNEAQ (reference sequence). CDR3 size: 12 residues. With 4 bases clipped from V and 5 bases from J, the junction kept 0 bases outside the gene matches. CDR3 sequence reads: CASSWTGDEQYF. In DNA form, the CDR3 reads TGTGCCAGCAGCTGGACAGGGGACGAGCAGTACTTC.

The V call is TRBV19, the J call TRBJ2-4; D not resolved. The CDR3 loop spans 13 amino acids. V lost 6 bases and J 4 bases, leaving 10 bases between the germline ends. From germline, CDR1 is LNHDA and CDR2 SQIVND (reference sequence). The CDR3: CASSQDKKNIQYF. The CDR3, as DNA: TGTGCCAGTAGCCAGGATAAGAAAAACATTCAGTACTTC.

This chain uses TRBV28 with TRBJ2-7; 9 positions agree with TRBD1. This CDR3 has 14 amino acids. The germline V gene encodes CDR1 MDHEN and CDR2 SYDVKM. J gave up 4 bases and V 6 bases, and 7 bases lay outside the gene matches. The CDR3 sequence: CASRTGTGRYEQYF. The CDR3 nucleotides read TGTGCCAGCAGAACCGGGACAGGGCGGTACGAGCAGTACTTC.

This sequence joins TRBV7-6 and TRBJ2-3; 15 bases fit TRBD2. Per germline, CDR1 SGHVS and CDR2 FNYEAQ. CDR3 length equals 19 residues. Trimming removed 3 bases from V and 0 bases from J; junction bases left unmatched: 7. The CDR3 protein is CASSLLGTSGRPSTDTQYF. The CDR3 DNA reads as TGTGCCAGCAGCTTGCTAGGGACTAGCGGGAGGCCAAGCACAGATACGCAGTATTTT.

This chain links TRBV5-1 with TRBJ1-2, with 9 nucleotides matching TRBD1. The CDR3 runs to 15 residues. The ends lost 4 bases at V and 5 bases at J; junction bases unmatched: 9. CDR1 and CDR2 from the germline V gene are SGHRS and YFSETQ. CDR3 sequence reads: CASSLPGQGRYGYTF. The CDR3 DNA reads TGCGCCAGCAGCCTACCCGGACAGGGGCGATATGGCTACACCTTC.

V usage is TRBV28 and J usage is TRBJ1-5; D may be TRBD1 (5 bases). CDR3 length equals 14 residues. CDR1 is MDHEN and CDR2 is SYDVKM in the germline V gene. V was pared by 5 bases and J by 3 bases, with 11 bases between. The CDR3 loop reads CASSQGGDNQPQHF. The CDR3 bases are TGTGCCAGCAGTCAGGGAGGGGACAATCAGCCCCAGCATTTT.

This clone was picked up a small number of times. V is TRBV5-5 and J is TRBJ1-5, with a weak D call TRBD1 (6 bases). CDR1 and CDR2 (germline): SGHKS, YYEKEE (reference sequence). CDR3 length: 14 amino acids. Trimming pared 0 bases from V and 2 bases from J, leaving 6 bases between. CDR3 region: CASSLEGGNQPQHF. CDR3 DNA: TGTGCCAGCAGCTTGGAGGGGGGCAATCAGCCCCAGCATTTT.

The chain has TRBV15 and TRBJ2-3, with 8 bases that match TRBD2. Germline trimming cut 1 base from V and 5 bases from J; bases unmatched to any gene: 2. There are 14 residues in the CDR3. Germline-derived CDR1 and CDR2 are LNHNV and YYDKDF (reference sequence). The CDR3 spells CATSRGLALDTQYF. In DNA, the CDR3 is TGTGCCACCAGCAGAGGACTAGCGCTAGATACGCAGTATTTT.

The chain links TRBV5-1 to TRBJ2-5; D is uncertain. The CDR3 sequence is 14 residues long. Germline CDR1 and CDR2: SGHRS and YFSETQ. Trimming stripped 7 bases from V and 1 base from J, with 14 bases between. The CDR3 here is CASARTAFQETQYF. The CDR3 region has the DNA TGCGCCAGCGCCAGAACAGCTTTCCAAGAGACCCAGTACTTC.

The rearrangement uses TRBV20-1 and TRBJ1-4, with 8 positions matching TRBD1. Trimming cost V 3 bases and J 13 bases; bases outside gene matches: 4. This CDR3 comprises 11 residues. The V gene's germline CDR1 is DFQATT and CDR2 SNEGSKA (reference sequence). CDR3 nucleotide sequence: TGCAGTGCTAGGCGACAGGGGAGACTGTTTTTT. Its protein is CSARRQGRLFF.

Here the CDR3 reads CASSEDRWEEQFF. In nucleotides, the CDR3 is TGTGCCAGCAGTGAGGACAGGTGGGAAGAGCAGTTCTTC. The chain employs TRBV2 and TRBJ2-1; 7 positions match TRBD1. This CDR3 region has 13 residues. With V trimmed by 3 bases and J by 10 bases, 6 bases remained unmatched. Germline V gene data show CDR1 as SNHLY and CDR2 as FYNNEI.

This chain uses TRBV5-1 with TRBJ2-5, with TRBD2 matching 11 bases. This CDR3 spans 15 amino acids. The germline V gene encodes CDR1 SGHRS and CDR2 YFSETQ. The ends lost 2 bases at V and 5 bases at J; junction bases unmatched: 5. In DNA, the CDR3 is TGCGCCAGCAGCTTTAGCGGGAGGGCCTTGGAGACCCAGTACTTC. It yields the protein CASSFSGRALETQYF.

The chain is built from TRBV28 and TRBJ2-3, with 13 bases fitting TRBD2. CDR1 MDHEN and CDR2 SYDVKM come from the germline V gene. The CDR3 extends over 17 amino acids. Trimming at V came to 7 bases and at J to 0 bases, leaving 7 bases not matched to a gene. The CDR3 region has the DNA TGTGCCAGCATTCCGGGACTAGCGGGATCTAGCACAGATACGCAGTATTTT. This translates into CASIPGLAGSSTDTQYF.

The rearrangement uses TRBV27 and TRBJ2-7; 9 positions match TRBD2. The trim removed 3 bases at V and 4 bases at J, leaving 7 bases unmatched. CDR1 and CDR2 (germline): MNHEY, SMNVEV (reference sequence). The CDR3 totals 15 residues. The CDR3 region has the DNA TGTGCCAGCAGTTTGAGTCTAGCGGGGAGATACGAGCAGTACTTC. Translated: CASSLSLAGRYEQYF.

V usage is TRBV5-1 and J usage is TRBJ2-6; 7 nucleotides agree with TRBD1. Trimming cost V 3 bases and J 1 base; bases outside gene matches: 7. The germline CDR1 and CDR2 sequences are SGHRS and YFSETQ. The CDR3 extends over 17 amino acids. CDR3 DNA sequence: TGCGCCAGCAGCTGGGGACAGTACCTGTCTGGGGCCAACGTCCTGACTTTC. Translation: CASSWGQYLSGANVLTF.

The V and J genes are TRBV19 and TRBJ2-2; 8 bases are shared with TRBD1. J was trimmed by 4 bases and V by 6 bases; bases with no gene match: 4. The CDR3 length is 14 residues. Germline assignment: CDR1 LNHDA and CDR2 SQIVND (reference sequence). CDR3 in amino acids: CASRQGEVTGELFF. The CDR3 DNA reads as TGTGCCAGTAGACAGGGGGAGGTCACCGGGGAGCTGTTTTTT.

The chain carries TRBV6-5 and TRBJ2-3; TRBD2 matches 9 bases. This CDR3 is built from 16 residues. Germline trimming cut 2 bases from V and 3 bases from J; bases unmatched to any gene: 6. Germline V gene lookup returns CDR1 MNHEY and CDR2 SVGAGI. The CDR3 sequence is CASSYQSGRLTDTQYF. In DNA form, the CDR3 reads TGTGCCAGCAGTTACCAGAGCGGGAGGCTGACAGATACGCAGTATTTT.

The rearrangement links TRBV7-9 to TRBJ2-7; no definite D call. CDR3 length: 15 amino acids. Germline CDR1 is SEHNR and CDR2 is FQNEAQ (reference sequence). Trimming took off 1 base at V and 3 bases at J, with 13 bases between the two ends. The CDR3 coding sequence is TGTGCCAGCAGCTTAGTACAGAAACCAATCTACGAGCAGTACTTC. This encodes CASSLVQKPIYEQYF. Full variable domain (missing parts from reference TRBV7-9 and TRBJ2-7): DTGVSQNPRHKITKRGQNVTFRCDPISEHNRLYWYRQTLGQGPEFLTYFQNEAQLEKSRLLSDRFSAERPKGSFSTLEIQRTEQGDSAMYLCASSLVQKPIYEQYFGPGTRLTVT.

The J gene is TRBJ2-4, the V gene TRBV5-1, with 8 nucleotides matching TRBD2. The CDR3 has 18 amino acids. In germline, CDR1 is SGHRS, CDR2 YFSETQ. V lost 3 bases and J lost 0; bases outside the gene matches: 11. CDR3 sequence reads: CASSSVPGLVEAKNIQYF. The DNA for the CDR3 is TGCGCCAGCAGCTCAGTCCCGGGACTAGTGGAAGCCAAAAACATTCAGTACTTC.

The rearrangement links TRBV25-1 to TRBJ1-1; D ambiguous. The V gene lost 6 bases and the J gene lost 2 bases, with 16 bases spanning the gap. Per the germline V gene, CDR1 is MGHDK and CDR2 is SYGVNS. CDR3 length equals 15 residues. The CDR3: CASSADYVRNTEAFF. CDR3 bases: TGTGCCAGCAGCGCAGATTACGTTCGTAACACTGAAGCTTTCTTT.

The chain has TRBV29-1 and TRBJ2-1; D not resolved. V lost 4 bases and J lost 9, with 10 bases in between. This CDR3 comprises 11 residues. Germline CDR1 and CDR2: SQVTM and ANQGSEA. CDR3 coding DNA: TGCAGCGTTGCGTCTAGGTCTGAGCAGTTCTTC. Protein: CSVASRSEQFF.